The 21 T cell receptor beta chains in this list originate from one sample, sequenced in a study of blood T cell repertoires in COVID-19. Clones were read by immunoSEQ multiplex PCR, and TCRdb kept only the in-frame ones, dropping some. The sample holds about 400,000 clones, roughly 87% seen once. The sequenced sample consisted of PBMCs or T cells enriched from blood (not recorded which). Receptors originate from a woman in her late teens or twenties with acute COVID-19.

The V and J genes are TRBV13 and TRBJ1-2; no definite D call. CDR1 and CDR2 from the germline V gene are PRHDT and FYEKMQ (reference sequence). V was cut by 3 bases and J by 5 bases, with 19 bases left in between. The CDR3 is made up of 16 amino acids. CDR3 in amino acids: CASSFLSPGDFYGYTF. In nucleotides, the CDR3 is TGTGCCAGCAGCTTCTTGTCCCCAGGCGATTTTTATGGCTACACCTTC.

The rearrangement links TRBV19 to TRBJ2-1, with 13 bases identical to TRBD2. J gave up 7 bases and V 6 bases, and 6 bases lay outside the gene matches. Germline V CDR1 and CDR2: LNHDA, SQIVND (reference sequence). The CDR3 is 15 amino acids. The CDR3 nucleotides read TGTGCCAGTAGCCCGGGACTAGCGGGGCTGAATGAGCAGTTCTTC. It is translated as CASSPGLAGLNEQFF.

The genes are TRBV28 and TRBJ2-7; 8 bases align to TRBD2. Germline loops: CDR1 MDHEN, CDR2 SYDVKM. This CDR3 region has 14 residues. Trimming at V came to 3 bases and at J to 4 bases, leaving 5 bases not matched to a gene. In DNA, the CDR3 is TGTGCCAGCAGTTTGAGCGGGAGAATTTACGAGCAGTACTTC. This gives the protein CASSLSGRIYEQYF.

The chain joins TRBV5-8 to TRBJ1-6; TRBD1 agrees at 8 bases. V lost 4 bases to trimming and J lost 9 bases; unmatched junction nucleotides: 9. CDR3 size: 15 residues. The V gene's germline CDR1 is SGHTS and CDR2 YDEGEE. CDR3: CASSPWTGIGSPLHF. The CDR3 DNA sequence: TGTGCCAGCAGCCCCTGGACAGGGATTGGTTCACCCCTCCACTTT.

This chain connects TRBV11-2 to TRBJ1-5; the D gene is possibly TRBD1 (5 bases). The CDR3 is 15 residues long. Looked up from germline, CDR1 is SGHAT and CDR2 is FQNNGV. V was clipped by 8 bases and J by 6 bases, with 20 bases between them. This chain's CDR3 is CASPPCGAAAQPQHF. The CDR3, as DNA: TGTGCCAGCCCACCGTGCGGGGCGGCGGCTCAGCCCCAGCATTTT.

The chain is built from TRBV19 and TRBJ1-4; tentative D call: TRBD1 (6 bases). In germline, CDR1 is LNHDA, CDR2 SQIVND (reference sequence). There are 14 residues in the CDR3. Trimming left V 4 bases short and J 2 bases short, with 8 bases between. The CDR3, as DNA: TGTGCCAGTAGTAGGGGGCAGACTAATGAAAAACTGTTTTTT. Its translation: CASSRGQTNEKLFF.

The gene calls are TRBV27 and TRBJ2-5; a possible D gene is TRBD1 (6 bases). Germline lookup yields CDR1 MNHEY and CDR2 SMNVEV (reference sequence). V shed 5 bases and J shed 5 bases, with 12 bases lying between them. This CDR3 is 13 amino acids long. The CDR3 nucleotides read TGTGCCAGCAGTAGACAGGTTGGGGAGACCCAGTACTTC. As protein: CASSRQVGETQYF.

J is TRBJ2-3 and V is TRBV4-2, with TRBD2 matching over 11 bases. V was clipped by 0 bases and J by 7 bases; unmatched bases: 3. Germline CDR1 LGHNA, CDR2 YNFKEQ. The CDR3 consists of 15 residues. CDR3 loop: CASSQDPSGGHTQYF. In DNA, the CDR3 is TGTGCCAGCAGCCAAGACCCTAGCGGGGGGCATACGCAGTATTTT.

The chain uses TRBV5-1 and TRBJ2-5; 7 bases agree with TRBD1. J lost 3 bases, V lost 2 bases, and 1 base had no gene match. Germline CDR1 SGHRS, CDR2 YFSETQ. This CDR3 spans 13 amino acids. The CDR3 is CASSFQGEETQYF. DNA for the CDR3: TGCGCCAGCAGCTTCCAGGGGGAAGAGACCCAGTACTTC.

The V gene is TRBV7-6, the J gene TRBJ2-1; weak D call: TRBD1 (7 bases). The V end was cut by 4 bases, the J end by 2 bases, with 12 bases between. Germline CDR1 reads SGHVS; CDR2 reads FNYEAQ. The CDR3 length is 15 residues. The CDR3 reads CASSSPGGPYNEQFF. As DNA, the CDR3 is TGTGCCAGCAGCTCACCAGGGGGGCCCTACAATGAGCAGTTCTTC.

V is TRBV11-2 and J is TRBJ1-4; 8 nucleotides match TRBD1. The CDR3 covers 14 residues. Germline values: CDR1 SGHAT, CDR2 FQNNGV. V trimming: 4 bases; J trimming: 3 bases; junction bases outside the gene matches: 1. CDR3: CASSSQGANEKLFF. For the CDR3, the DNA is TGTGCCAGCAGCTCACAGGGGGCTAATGAAAAACTGTTTTTT.

The genes are TRBV7-2 and TRBJ2-1; 13 positions match TRBD2. CDR1 and CDR2 (germline): SGHTA, FQGNSA. The ends lost 5 bases at V and 6 bases at J; junction bases unmatched: 4. The CDR3 is 15 amino acids. DNA of the CDR3: TGTGCCAGCAGCGCCGGGACTAGCGGGACCAATGAGCAGTTCTTC. As protein: CASSAGTSGTNEQFF. The full variable domain, with the rest looked up from reference TRBV7-2 and TRBJ2-1, is GAGVSQSPSNKVTEKGKDVELRCDPISGHTALYWYRQSLGQGLEFLIYFQGNSAPDKSGLPSDRFSAERTGGSVSTLTIQRTQQEDSAVYLCASSAGTSGTNEQFFGPGTRLTVL.

The CDR3 protein is CASTKGLDRDQPQHF. CDR3 in DNA: TGTGCCAGTACTAAGGGTCTAGACAGGGACCAGCCCCAGCATTTT. The chain employs TRBV19 and TRBJ1-5; 7 bases fit TRBD1. The germline V gene has CDR1 LNHDA and CDR2 SQIVND (reference sequence). CDR3 size: 15 residues. V was clipped by 7 bases and J by 7 bases; unmatched bases: 13.

V is TRBV20-1 and J is TRBJ1-2; 8 bases are a match to TRBD1. Germline CDR1 reads DFQATT; CDR2 reads SNEGSKA (reference sequence). This CDR3 is built from 10 residues. J lost 5 bases, V lost 7 bases, and 0 bases had no gene match. CDR3 protein: CSGTGYGYTF. In DNA form, the CDR3 reads TGCAGTGGGACAGGGTATGGCTACACCTTC.

V and J are TRBV14 and TRBJ1-2; a weak D match, TRBD1 (6 bases). CDR3 length: 14 residues. Germline V gives CDR1 SGHDN, CDR2 FVKESK. V gave up 0 bases and J gave up 4 bases, with 9 bases separating them. The CDR3 DNA reads as TGTGCCAGCAGCCAAGAAACAGGGCTCTATGGCTACACCTTC. Its protein product is CASSQETGLYGYTF.

The chain has TRBV3-1 (or the pseudogene TRBV3-2) and TRBJ2-3; 9 bases align to TRBD2. The CDR3 totals 17 residues. V trimming: 3 bases; J trimming: 1 base; junction bases outside the gene matches: 8. Germline V lookup: CDR1 LGHDT, CDR2 YNNKEL (reference sequence). CDR3 amino acids: CASSHVVASGGTDTQYF. Written as DNA, the CDR3 is TGTGCCAGCAGCCATGTAGTGGCTAGCGGGGGCACAGATACGCAGTATTTT.

The V call is TRBV9, the J call TRBJ2-5; TRBD2 is a possible D gene (6 bases). The CDR3 has 14 amino acids. The germline V gene has CDR1 SGDLS and CDR2 YYNGEE. Deletions cut 0 bases from V and 7 bases from J, with 13 bases between. The CDR3 loop is CASSVATGVGTQYF. The CDR3 DNA reads as TGTGCCAGCAGCGTAGCTACGGGGGTCGGGACCCAGTACTTC. Full variable domain (remainder filled in from reference TRBV9 and TRBJ2-5): DSGVTQTPKHLITATGQRVTLRCSPRSGDLSVYWYQQSLDQGLQFLIQYYNGEERAKGNILERFSAQQFPDLHSELNLSSLELGDSALYFCASSVATGVGTQYFGPGTRLLVL.

This clone was detected a few times. The chain links TRBV5-4 to TRBJ1-1; D possibly corresponds to TRBD1 (5 bases). V dropped 0 bases and J dropped 4 bases, with 13 bases sitting between them. The length of the CDR3 is 15 residues. Germline V gene lookup returns CDR1 SGHNT and CDR2 YYREEE (reference sequence). The CDR3 reads CASSLDPPQGTEAFF. CDR3 sequence (DNA): TGTGCCAGCAGCTTGGATCCCCCGCAGGGCACTGAAGCTTTCTTT. The variable domain in full, completed from reference TRBV5-4 and TRBJ1-1, reads ETGVTQSPTHLIKTRGQQVTLRCSSQSGHNTVSWYQQALGQGPQFIFQYYREEENGRGNFPPRFSGLQFPNYSSELNVNALELDDSALYLCASSLDPPQGTEAFFGQGTRLTVV.

This chain connects TRBV19 to TRBJ2-3; TRBD2 aligns across 7 bases. CDR3 length: 16 residues. Trimming took 3 bases from V and 2 from J; bases not matched to a gene: 8. Germline assignment: CDR1 LNHDA and CDR2 SQIVND (reference sequence). The CDR3 DNA reads as TGTGCCAGTAGTATCAGGCGGGAGATAACCACAGATACGCAGTATTTT. It translates to CASSIRREITTDTQYF.

This clone appeared a single time. The chain recombines TRBV6-5 with TRBJ1-5; TRBD1 is a possible D gene (5 bases). CDR1 is MNHEY, CDR2 SVGAGI, per germline. The V end lost 11 bases, the J end lost 2 bases, and 13 bases lay between the germline ends. The CDR3 is made up of 13 amino acids. The CDR3 region is CAGGTTGNQPQHF. The CDR3 DNA follows: TGTGCCGGGGGGACGACCGGCAATCAGCCCCAGCATTTT.

V and J are TRBV5-1 and TRBJ2-7; TRBD2 agrees at 7 bases. J gave up 3 bases and V 3 bases, and 12 bases lay outside the gene matches. Germline assignment: CDR1 SGHRS and CDR2 YFSETQ. This CDR3 is built from 16 residues. The CDR3 nucleotides read TGCGCCAGCAGCTCCCCCCAAGCGGGGAGAATCTACGAGCAGTACTTC. Encoded protein: CASSSPQAGRIYEQYF.